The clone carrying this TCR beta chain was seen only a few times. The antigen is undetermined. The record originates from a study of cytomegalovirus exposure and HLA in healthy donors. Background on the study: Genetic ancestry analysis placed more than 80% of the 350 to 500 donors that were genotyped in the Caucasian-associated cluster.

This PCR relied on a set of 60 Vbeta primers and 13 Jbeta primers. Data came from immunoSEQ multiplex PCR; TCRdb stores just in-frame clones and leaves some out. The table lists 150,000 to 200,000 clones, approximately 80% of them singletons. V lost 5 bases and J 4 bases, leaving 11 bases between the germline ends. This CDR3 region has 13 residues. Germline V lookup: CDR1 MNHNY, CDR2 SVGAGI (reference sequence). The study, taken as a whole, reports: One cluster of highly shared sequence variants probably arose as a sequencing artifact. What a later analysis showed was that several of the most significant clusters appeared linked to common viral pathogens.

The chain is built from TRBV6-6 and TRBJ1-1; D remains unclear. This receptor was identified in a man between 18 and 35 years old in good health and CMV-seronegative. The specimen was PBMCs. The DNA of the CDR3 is TGTGCCAGCAGTGGGGAGTGGGGCACTGAAGCTTTCTTT. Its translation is CASSGEWGTEAFF.